This TCR beta chain was observed in a study of blood T cell repertoires in COVID-19. Sequencing was performed with immunoSEQ multiplex PCR; in TCRdb, only in-frame clones are kept and a portion is missing. The sample lists some 220,000 clones; 92% were seen once. Followed over time, Seattle patients had been enrolled while infection was active. Trimming shortened V by 6 bases and J by 1 base, and 15 bases separated the two germline ends. CDR3 length: 14 amino acids. Germline V lookup: CDR1 SQVTM, CDR2 ANQGSEA. V gene TRBV29-1 combines with J gene TRBJ1-1, with a tentative D call TRBD1 (6 bases). Sample: peripheral blood. This clonotype was sampled from a man aged 30-40 years with COVID-19, enrolled during active disease. Here the CDR3 reads CSVSNRASNTEAFF. In nucleotides, the CDR3 is TGCAGCGTCTCAAACAGGGCCTCGAACACTGAAGCTTTCTTT.